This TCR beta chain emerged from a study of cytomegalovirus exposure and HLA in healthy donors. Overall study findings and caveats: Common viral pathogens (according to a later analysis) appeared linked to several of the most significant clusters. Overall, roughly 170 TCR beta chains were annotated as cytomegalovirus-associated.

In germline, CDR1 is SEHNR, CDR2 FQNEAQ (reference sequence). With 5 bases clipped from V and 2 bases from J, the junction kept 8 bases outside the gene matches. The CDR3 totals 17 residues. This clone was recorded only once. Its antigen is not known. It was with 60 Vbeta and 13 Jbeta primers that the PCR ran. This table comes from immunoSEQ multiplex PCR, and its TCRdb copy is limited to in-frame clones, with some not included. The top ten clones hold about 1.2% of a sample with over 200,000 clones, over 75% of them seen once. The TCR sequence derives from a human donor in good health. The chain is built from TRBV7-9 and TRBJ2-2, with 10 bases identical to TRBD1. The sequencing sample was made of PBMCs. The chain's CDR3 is CASSERRDRGNTGELFF. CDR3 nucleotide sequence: TGTGCCAGCAGCGAGCGAAGGGACAGGGGAAACACCGGGGAGCTGTTTTTT.